Detailed here is one T cell receptor (beta chain). Its antigen is still unknown. UMIs and sample barcodes were carried by the TCR alpha and TCR beta cDNA libraries that 5'RACE produced using constant-segment primers. TCRdb reprocessed the 5' RACE reads with MiXCR, giving one entry per CDR3 protein. Here the sample spans around 430,000 distinct CDR3 sequences, about 17% being singletons. This sample was included in a study of T-cell memory formation after mild COVID-19. General observations from the study: Confirmation was lacking for SARS-CoV-2 specificity of second-wave clones that peaked on day 37.

The clonotype originates from a young man who had mild COVID-19 (a few samples of this study predate the infection). Cell type and time point are not known. The specimen sequenced was PBMCs or a T cell subset sorted from them (not recorded which).

CDR3 protein: CASSRWDSPTDTQYF. The CDR3 DNA reads TGTGCCAGCAGTCGTTGGGACAGCCCCACAGATACGCAGTATTTT. The J gene is TRBJ2-3, the V gene TRBV12-3 or TRBV12-4, with 7 bases matching TRBD1. The CDR3 runs to 15 residues. V gave up 5 bases and J gave up 2 bases; unmatched junction bases: 7.